Detailed here is one T cell receptor beta chain. This entry is derived from a study of blood T cell repertoires in COVID-19. Under the authors' procedure: Amplifying reference gene primers gave estimates of nucleated cell counts. Repertoires were generated with immunoSEQ multiplex PCR, while TCRdb's copy carries only in-frame clones and drops some. V, J and clone size are taken as reported in that table, and D and trimming were inferred from the DNA itself. This sample carries about 78,000 clones, 86% of them seen once, and the ten largest clones take 4.5% to 6%. This CDR3 region has 15 residues. After removal of 5 bases from V and 7 bases from J, the junction contained 7 bases not matched to a gene. Per the germline V gene, CDR1 is LNHDA and CDR2 is SQIVND (reference sequence).

This TCR was recovered from a man aged 45-60 years with active or convalescent COVID-19. The chain has TRBV19 and TRBJ2-1; 11 bases map to TRBD1. Sample: peripheral blood. The CDR3 DNA reads TGTGCCAGTAGTCCCCGGGACAGGGGGAGGAATGAGCAGTTCTTC. Encoded protein: CASSPRDRGRNEQFF.